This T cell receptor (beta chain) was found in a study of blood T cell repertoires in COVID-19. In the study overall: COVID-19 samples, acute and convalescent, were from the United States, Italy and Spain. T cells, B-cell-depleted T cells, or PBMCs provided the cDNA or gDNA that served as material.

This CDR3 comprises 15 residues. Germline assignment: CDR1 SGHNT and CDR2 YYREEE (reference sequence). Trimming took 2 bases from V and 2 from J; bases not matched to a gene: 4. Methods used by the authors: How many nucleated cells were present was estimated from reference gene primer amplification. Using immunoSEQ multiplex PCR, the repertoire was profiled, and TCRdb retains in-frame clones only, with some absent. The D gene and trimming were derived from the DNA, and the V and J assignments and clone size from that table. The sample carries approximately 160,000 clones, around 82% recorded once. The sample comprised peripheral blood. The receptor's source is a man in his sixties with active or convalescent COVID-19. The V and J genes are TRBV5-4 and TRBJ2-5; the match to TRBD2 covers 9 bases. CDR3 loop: CASSFKRGDQETQYF. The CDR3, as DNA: TGTGCCAGCAGCTTCAAGCGGGGGGATCAAGAGACCCAGTACTTC.